This entry concerns a single TCR beta chain. Its antigen is still unknown. Assay: immunoSEQ multiplex PCR; the TCRdb copy retains only in-frame clones and omits some. This table has 90,000 or so clones, 92% appearing once. The data were obtained in a study of OX40 agonist ivuxolimab in advanced cancers. Overall study: Ivuxolimab was administered intravenously to patients at 0.01 to 10 mg/kg every 2 weeks. Earlier treatment with anti-PD-1, anti-PD-L1 or anti-CTLA-4 was permitted, and 30% to 40% had received some.

CDR1 is SGHRS and CDR2 is YFSETQ in the germline V gene. This CDR3 is built from 15 residues. Trimming removed 2 bases at V and 0 bases at J, with 12 bases between. Regarding the study as a whole: The 0.1-3.0 mg/kg partial responders had among the lowest clonal expansion. The study found that CD8+ T cells averaged more expanded clones than CD4+.

This TCR derives from an adult with an advanced solid tumor such as melanoma, head and neck, liver or kidney cancer. The specimen was CD4+ or CD8+ T cells sorted from blood, collected in a trial of the OX40 agonist ivuxolimab. The genes are TRBV5-1 and TRBJ2-7; D is possibly TRBD1 or TRBD2 (5 bases each). The CDR3 DNA reads TGCGCCAGCAGCTTTGCCGGGGACCTCTCCTACGAGCAGTACTTC. Its translation: CASSFAGDLSYEQYF.